The present TCR beta chain was sequenced within a study of beta chain features in type 1 diabetes. This clone appeared a few times. Germline is not matched at one junction end, which may reflect a read error. Sorted CD4+ subsets: naive, central memory, regulatory, stem cell-like memory (CD45RO/CCR7/CD25/CD127/CD95/CD27 panel). All sorted populations exceeded 95% purity. The germline gives CDR1 LNHDA, CDR2 SQIVND (reference sequence). The CDR3 extends over 14 amino acids. Since all of the isolated RNA was reverse transcribed, expressed TCRB transcripts were what got sequenced. The table came from immunoSEQ multiplex PCR; TCRdb's copy has only in-frame clones and leaves some out. This table has some 410,000 clones, approximately 13% appearing once.

This receptor was obtained from a man aged 30 to 39 in good health. The sample consisted of naive CD4+ T cells from blood. The V gene is TRBV19, the J gene TRBJ2-1; weak D call: TRBD1 (5 bases). CDR3 in DNA: TGTGCCAGTAGTATAGACAGGCAGGGCGATGAGAAGTTCTTC. This gives the protein CASSIDRQGDEKFF. Full variable domain (missing parts from reference TRBV19 and TRBJ2-1): DGGITQSPKYLFRKEGQNVTLSCEQNLNHDAMYWYRQDPGQGLRLIYYSQIVNDFQKGDIAEGYSVSREKKESFPLTVTSAQKNPTAFYLCASSIDRQGDEKFFGPGTRLTVL.